The entry that follows covers one TCR beta chain sequence. Its target is not known. These data come from a study of T cell responses to AZD1222 COVID-19 vaccine. Points from the study as a whole: Only after the peak T cell response were repertoires sampled. The study reported that nearly half of spike-specific TCRs target unmutated variant regions. Donors in the cohort were predominantly white British and more often female, and clonal diversity was possibly underestimated.

The CDR3 extends over 15 amino acids. Germline V CDR1 and CDR2: SGHTA, FQGNSA. J gave up 3 bases and V 5 bases, and 9 bases lay outside the gene matches. Produced via immunoSEQ multiplex PCR; TCRdb's table is partial and in-frame only. Of some 150,000 clones detected, 91% appear once; the ten largest clones hold 5.2%. The chain joins TRBV7-2 to TRBJ1-2; 7 bases fit TRBD1. This sequence originates from an adult in good health. The sample here was peripheral blood, taken on day 0 of AZD1222 vaccination. In DNA form, the CDR3 reads TGTGCCAGCAGCGTACGGGCAGGGGGAGACTATGGCTACACCTTC. Translated, it gives CASSVRAGGDYGYTF. Supplemented by reference TRBV7-2 and TRBJ1-2, the full variable domain reads GAGVSQSPSNKVTEKGKDVELRCDPISGHTALYWYRQSLGQGLEFLIYFQGNSAPDKSGLPSDRFSAERTGGSVSTLTIQRTQQEDSAVYLCASSVRAGGDYGYTFGSGTRLTVV.